The 21 T cell receptor beta chains reported below all come from one sample, sequenced in a study of shared clonotypes between healthy human individuals. Profiled with immunoSEQ multiplex PCR; TCRdb holds only in-frame clones, not every one. The table lists about 2.4 million clones, roughly nine tenths of them singletons, with over 0.12% in the top ten. The sequencing sample was made of naive CD4+ T cells sorted from blood. Specified subset: CD45RA+ positively selected. The receptors originated from a man aged 18 to 29 in good health.

On this clone itself: The junction does not match germline at one end; this may be a read error. The same CDR3 is also encoded by other DNA sequences in this sample. The genes are TRBV5-1 and TRBJ2-7; D is possibly TRBD1 (6 bases). The V gene's germline CDR1 is SGHRS and CDR2 YFSETQ. CDR3 length equals 14 residues. The CDR3 protein is CASSLVQGPYEQYF. CDR3 nucleotide sequence: TGTGCCAGCAGCTTGGTTCAGGGGCCCTACGAGCAGTACTTC.

In the case of this clone: At one end the junction does not follow the germline gene, possibly because of a read error. This rearrangement joins TRBV6-4 to TRBJ2-2; 12 nucleotides agree with TRBD2. Germline CDR1 MRHNA, CDR2 SNTAGT. The CDR3 runs to 19 residues. In nucleotides, the CDR3 is TGTGCCAACAGTGACTCGATACTAGCGGGGGGACAGAACACCGGGGAGCTGTTTTTT. Protein product: CANSDSILAGGQNTGELFF.

For this clone: Additional DNA sequences in this sample encode the identical CDR3. The chain recombines TRBV9 with TRBJ2-7; D call uncertain. With 0 bases removed from V and 0 bases from J, the gap between germline ends came to 4 bases. The CDR3 has 13 amino acids. Germline lookup yields CDR1 SGDLS and CDR2 YYNGEE. The CDR3 DNA reads as TGTGCCAGCAGCGTAGCAGGCTCCTACGAGCAGTACTTC. It translates to CASSVAGSYEQYF.

This rearrangement joins TRBV6-1 to TRBJ1-2; TRBD1 is a possible D gene (5 bases). The V gene lost 6 bases and the J gene lost 4 bases, with 18 bases spanning the gap. The CDR3 totals 15 residues. The germline CDR1 and CDR2 sequences are MNHNS and SASEGT. CDR3 in amino acids: CASSAGPGTAYGYTF. CDR3 DNA sequence: TGTGCCAGCAGCGCCGGTCCGGGGACGGCCTATGGCTACACCTTC.

V gene TRBV5-6 combines with J gene TRBJ2-1; TRBD2 matches at 10 bases. From germline, CDR1 is SGHDT and CDR2 YYEEEE. The CDR3 has 15 amino acids. V dropped 4 bases and J dropped 4; count of bases not matched to a gene: 5. The CDR3 reads CASSRGLADYNEQFF. The CDR3 DNA reads TGTGCCAGCAGCCGTGGACTAGCGGATTACAATGAGCAGTTCTTC. Full variable domain (remainder filled in from reference TRBV5-6 and TRBJ2-1): DAGVTQSPTHLIKTRGQQVTLRCSPKSGHDTVSWYQQALGQGPQFIFQYYEEEERQRGNFPDRFSGHQFPNYSSELNVNALLLGDSALYLCASSRGLADYNEQFFGPGTRLTVL.

With regard to this clone: Other DNA sequences of this sample code for an identical CDR3. The CDR3 protein is CASSLAGWETQYF. The DNA of the CDR3 is TGTGCCAGCAGCTTAGCAGGGTGGGAGACCCAGTACTTC. The chain couples TRBV7-9 to TRBJ2-5, with D unresolved. Between the trimmed V and J ends, which lost 0 bases and 5 bases, there was a span of 7 bases. Germline V gene data show CDR1 as SEHNR and CDR2 as FQNEAQ (reference sequence). The CDR3 runs to 13 residues.

The V and J genes are TRBV9 and TRBJ2-5; D ambiguous. Germline lookup yields CDR1 SGDLS and CDR2 YYNGEE. This CDR3 comprises 14 residues. V was pared by 0 bases and J by 5 bases, with 11 bases between. CDR3 in amino acids: CASSVGGLTETQYF. For the CDR3, the DNA is TGTGCCAGCAGCGTAGGCGGCTTGACGGAGACCCAGTACTTC.

The V call is TRBV29-1, the J call TRBJ1-4; 7 bases fit TRBD1. This CDR3 is built from 13 residues. J was trimmed by 7 bases and V by 6 bases; bases with no gene match: 8. Looked up from germline, CDR1 is SQVTM and CDR2 is ANQGSEA. CDR3 DNA sequence: TGCAGCGTACAGGGGCGTTTGACTGAAAAACTGTTTTTT. This gives the protein CSVQGRLTEKLFF.

The CDR3: CASSQRLAGTNSGELFF. The CDR3 bases are TGTGCCAGCTCACAGAGGCTAGCGGGGACCAATTCCGGGGAGCTGTTTTTT. The chain links TRBV18 to TRBJ2-2; 9 bases fit TRBD2. J gave up 6 bases and V 4 bases, and 12 bases lay outside the gene matches. This CDR3 has 17 amino acids. Germline CDR1 reads KGHSH; CDR2 reads LQKENI.

The rearrangement links TRBV18 to TRBJ2-5; D possibly corresponds to TRBD1 (5 bases). The CDR3 loop spans 15 amino acids. Germline values: CDR1 KGHSH, CDR2 LQKENI. Trimming cost V 1 base and J 1 base, with 10 bases left between them. The CDR3 sequence: CASSPLQGPQETQYF. CDR3 nucleotides: TGTGCCAGCTCACCACTCCAGGGCCCCCAAGAGACCCAGTACTTC.

V and J are TRBV6-1 and TRBJ2-3, with 7 bases fitting TRBD2. V lost 1 base and J lost 1; bases outside the gene matches: 5. The CDR3 runs to 16 residues. The germline CDR1 and CDR2 sequences are MNHNS and SASEGT. CDR3 region: CASSEDKTSGTDTQYF. The CDR3 bases are TGTGCCAGCAGTGAAGATAAAACTAGCGGCACAGATACGCAGTATTTT.

CDR3 in amino acids: CASRATGYYEQYF. For the CDR3, the DNA is TGTGCCAGCAGGGCAACAGGGTACTACGAGCAGTACTTC. The chain combines TRBV6-5 with TRBJ2-7, with D possibly matching TRBD1 (6 bases). Trimming stripped 6 bases from V and 3 bases from J, with 12 bases between. The CDR3 spans 13 residues. Germline CDR1 reads MNHEY; CDR2 reads SVGAGI.

The rearrangement uses TRBV11-3 and TRBJ2-7; tentatively, D is TRBD2 (5 bases). Germline V gene lookup returns CDR1 SGHNT and CDR2 YENEEA. The CDR3 extends over 13 amino acids. With 3 bases removed from V and 5 bases from J, the gap between germline ends came to 11 bases. For the CDR3, the DNA is TGTGCCAGCAGCTTTAGCCTCGGGGACGAGCAGTACTTC. Protein product: CASSFSLGDEQYF.

This chain links TRBV9 with TRBJ2-3; TRBD2 agrees at 12 bases. Unmatched junction bases numbered 8, after V lost 4 bases and J lost 2 bases. Germline V gene data show CDR1 as SGDLS and CDR2 as YYNGEE. The CDR3 contains 17 residues. The CDR3: CASSPVGLAGITDTQYF. In DNA form, the CDR3 reads TGTGCCAGCAGCCCGGTAGGACTAGCGGGGATCACAGATACGCAGTATTTT.

The rearrangement uses TRBV6-6 and TRBJ2-1; 9 nucleotides agree with TRBD1. Per the germline V gene, CDR1 is MNHNY and CDR2 is SVGAGI (reference sequence). The ends lost 6 bases at V and 4 bases at J; junction bases unmatched: 1. This CDR3 has 13 amino acids. This chain's CDR3 is CASRGTGYNEQFF. Here the CDR3 DNA reads TGTGCCAGCAGAGGGACAGGGTACAATGAGCAGTTCTTC.

The genes are TRBV7-2 and TRBJ1-1; D not resolved. Germline V gives CDR1 SGHTA, CDR2 FQGNSA. The CDR3 is 12 residues long. The V gene lost 2 bases and the J gene lost 11 bases, with 12 bases spanning the gap. The CDR3 sequence is CASSLFSHDAFF. In DNA form, the CDR3 reads TGTGCCAGCAGCTTATTCTCACATGACGCTTTCTTT.

The J gene is TRBJ2-7, the V gene TRBV28; 10 positions agree with TRBD1. The length of the CDR3 is 15 residues. Germline CDR1 is MDHEN and CDR2 is SYDVKM. V lost 5 bases and J lost 5; bases outside the gene matches: 9. The CDR3 protein is CASSVPGQGFHEQYF. As DNA, the CDR3 is TGTGCCAGCAGTGTTCCGGGACAGGGGTTCCACGAGCAGTACTTC.

The chain combines TRBV6-5 with TRBJ1-5; 8 positions match TRBD1. The trim removed 5 bases at V and 6 bases at J, leaving 6 bases unmatched. There are 14 residues in the CDR3. Germline lookup yields CDR1 MNHEY and CDR2 SVGAGI. The DNA for the CDR3 is TGTGCCAGCAGTGATACAGGGGGGAGTCAGCCCCAGCATTTT. Translation: CASSDTGGSQPQHF.

The rearrangement joins TRBV30 to TRBJ2-1; TRBD1 might be the D (6 bases). Germline CDR1 GTSNPN, CDR2 SVGIG (reference sequence). The CDR3 runs 13 residues. V was pared by 4 bases and J by 2 bases, with 9 bases between. CDR3 DNA: TGTGCCTGGAACAGGGTTACCTACAATGAGCAGTTCTTC. Translating gives CAWNRVTYNEQFF.

This clone was counted only a few times. The rearrangement joins TRBV10-1 to TRBJ2-7; D call uncertain. Trimming removed 2 bases at V and 4 bases at J, with 6 bases between. CDR3 length: 12 residues. The germline V gene encodes CDR1 WNHNN and CDR2 SYGVQD (reference sequence). The CDR3 loop reads CASSEDLYEQYF. The CDR3 DNA is TGCGCCAGCAGTGAGGACTTATACGAGCAGTACTTC.

This chain connects TRBV18 to TRBJ2-4; either TRBD1 or TRBD2 may supply D (5 bases each). The CDR3 loop spans 15 amino acids. V lost 2 bases to trimming and J lost 0 bases, with 8 bases between them. The germline V gene has CDR1 KGHSH and CDR2 LQKENI. CDR3 protein: CASSPGGTAKNIQYF. The DNA of the CDR3 is TGTGCCAGCTCACCAGGGGGTACAGCCAAAAACATTCAGTACTTC.